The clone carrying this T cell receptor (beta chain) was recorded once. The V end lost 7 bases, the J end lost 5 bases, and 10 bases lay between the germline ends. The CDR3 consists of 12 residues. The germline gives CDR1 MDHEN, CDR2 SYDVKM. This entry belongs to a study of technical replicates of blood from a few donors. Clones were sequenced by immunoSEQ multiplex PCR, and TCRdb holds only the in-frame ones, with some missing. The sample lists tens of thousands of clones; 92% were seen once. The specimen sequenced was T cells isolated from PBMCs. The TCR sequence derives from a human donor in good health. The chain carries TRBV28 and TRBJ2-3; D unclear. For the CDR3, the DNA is TGTGCCAGCACCGGGTTTGTAGATACGCAGTATTTT. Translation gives CASTGFVDTQYF.